Below, one T cell receptor (beta chain) is given with its context. Its antigen is unknown. Germline lookup yields CDR1 MNHEY and CDR2 SMNVEV (reference sequence). V lost 5 bases, J lost 4 bases, and 10 bases stayed unmatched. CDR3 size: 15 residues. The data are from a study of cytomegalovirus exposure and HLA in healthy donors. The PCR ran on 60 Vbeta and 13 Jbeta primers. The data were produced by immunoSEQ multiplex PCR, yet TCRdb's version contains in-frame clones alone and is incomplete. The sample table sets out roughly 190,000 clones. General study findings and limits: No immune exposure information besides CMV serostatus was available.

The sample was PBMCs. The chain carries TRBV27 and TRBJ2-7; 8 positions match TRBD1. This TCR was recovered from a young man in good health and CMV-seronegative. The CDR3 region has the DNA TGTGCCAGCAGTCGTGGACAGGGCCTCTTTTACGAGCAGTACTTC. Its protein is CASSRGQGLFYEQYF.